A selection of T cell receptor beta chains follows, all from one sample in a study of control samples from healthy donors and cancer patients. Repertoires were generated with immunoSEQ multiplex PCR, while TCRdb's copy carries only in-frame clones and drops some. The sample shows 230,000 or so clones, roughly 94% of them seen only once. Sequencing was done on a sample of blood. The receptors here all came from a man aged 50-60 years in good health. The CDR3 runs from the conserved cysteine through the conserved F or W. The order of the fields is clone size, V gene, J gene, D gene, CDR3 protein, CDR3 DNA. The D gene is left open where the match is weak. A clone size is listed for some rows: how often the clone was seen (once, few, many), or a class if it is expanded.

-	TRBV24-1	TRBJ2-5	TRBD1	CATIDTRTGEGETQYF	TGTGCCACCATCGATACCCGGACAGGGGAGGGGGAGACCCAGTACTTC
-	TRBV5-5	TRBJ1-2	-	CASSRPTWRYGYTF	TGTGCCAGCAGCCGACCGACCTGGCGCTATGGCTACACCTTC
once	TRBV29-1	TRBJ1-1	-	CSVEGKASGTEAFF	TGCAGCGTTGAGGGTAAGGCCTCGGGAACTGAAGCTTTCTTT
-	TRBV11-1	TRBJ2-7	-	CASSLTGARYEQYF	TGTGCCAGCAGCTTAACCGGGGCGAGGTACGAGCAGTACTTC
-	TRBV5-1	TRBJ1-6	-	CASSLGGLDNSPLHF	TGCGCCAGCAGCTTGGGGGGGCTGGATAATTCACCCCTCCACTTT
-	TRBV18	TRBJ2-2	TRBD1	CASSPSQGRELFF	TGTGCCAGCTCACCATCACAGGGGCGGGAGCTGTTTTTT
-	TRBV7-7	TRBJ2-2	TRBD2	CASSRAGGNTGELFF	TGTGCTAGCAGTAGAGCGGGGGGTAACACCGGGGAGCTGTTTTTT
-	TRBV2	TRBJ2-7	TRBD2	CASSEYAGGTAYEQYF	TGTGCCAGCAGTGAATATGCGGGGGGTACGGCCTACGAGCAGTACTTC
-	TRBV5-6	TRBJ1-1	-	CASSWGRGTEAFF	TGTGCCAGCAGCTGGGGAAGGGGTACTGAAGCTTTCTTT
-	TRBV6-5	TRBJ2-7	-	CASSPPPGYEQYF	TGTGCCAGCAGCCCCCCTCCCGGCTACGAGCAGTACTTC